A selection of T cell receptor beta chains follows, all from one sample in a study of blood T cell repertoires in COVID-19. TCRdb's copy holds only in-frame clones and misses some; the assay was immunoSEQ multiplex PCR. The sample shows under 450,000 clones, more than 75% of them seen only once. Source material: PBMCs or T cells enriched from blood (not recorded which). The receptors were gathered from a man aged 25-45 years who had recovered from COVID-19. Both conserved end residues are part of each CDR3. A D gene is named only where the DNA matches it firmly. Clone size is given for some rows only: seen once, a few or many times, or a class if the clone is expanded.

D	J	V	size	DNA	CDR3
.	TRBJ2-7	TRBV27	.	TGTGCCAGCAGTTTATCGAGAGAGGCACCCTACGAGCAGTACTTC	CASSLSREAPYEQYF
.	TRBJ2-7	TRBV13	.	TGTGCCAGCAGCTTAGGCCTAAGGGGCTACGAGCAGTACTTC	CASSLGLRGYEQYF
.	TRBJ2-1	TRBV12-3/TRBV12-4	.	TGTGCCAGCAGTCCTGGCCCCAATGAGCAGTTCTTC	CASSPGPNEQFF
TRBD2	TRBJ2-1	TRBV28	.	TGTGCCAGCAGTCCGGGACTAGCGGACTACAATGAGCAGTTCTTC	CASSPGLADYNEQFF
.	TRBJ2-2	TRBV11-2	few	TGTGCCAGCAGCTTGCAGGTTACCGGGGAGCTGTTTTTT	CASSLQVTGELFF
.	TRBJ1-1	TRBV18	.	TGTGCCAGCTCACCTACGGGGGAAGCTTTCTTT	CASSPTGEAFF
TRBD1	TRBJ2-7	TRBV5-1	.	TGCGCCAGCAGCGTCGGGACAGTTCTCCCCGAGCAGTACTTC	CASSVGTVLPEQYF
TRBD2	TRBJ2-7	TRBV4-1	.	TGCGCCAGCAGCCAAGACTCCGTACTAGCGGTCTCCTACGAGCAGTACTTC	CASSQDSVLAVSYEQYF
.	TRBJ2-5	TRBV30	few	TGTGCCTGGAGTGTACTCGAGACCCAGTACTTC	CAWSVLETQYF
.	TRBJ2-7	TRBV4-1	.	TGCGTCGACTCCCAATCGGTCTACGAGCAGTACTTC	CVDSQSVYEQYF
.	TRBJ2-5	TRBV18	.	TGTGCCAGCTCACCCGGGGGAGAGACCCAGTACTTC	CASSPGGETQYF
TRBD1	TRBJ2-5	TRBV7-2	.	TGTGCCAGCACCTTGGACAGGGGGTTCCAAGAGACCCAGTACTTC	CASTLDRGFQETQYF
TRBD1	TRBJ1-6	TRBV5-6	.	TGTGCCAGCAGCGCGGACAGGGGGACTTTTAATTCACCCCTCCACTTT	CASSADRGTFNSPLHF
.	TRBJ1-6	TRBV25-1	.	TGTGCCAGCAGTGAAGAGTATTCACCCCTCCACTTT	CASSEEYSPLHF
.	TRBJ1-1	TRBV28	.	TGTGCCAGCAGGTCCGATAGGGCAGGGGCTTTCTTT	CASRSDRAGAFF
TRBD1	TRBJ1-2	TRBV7-2	once	TGTGCCAGCAGCTCTGCGGACAGGGTTGACTATGGCTACACCTTC	CASSSADRVDYGYTF
TRBD1	TRBJ1-2	TRBV30	.	TGTGCCTGGAGTCGTAGGGGGCTCTATGGCTACACCTTC	CAWSRRGLYGYTF
TRBD2	TRBJ2-2	TRBV27	.	TGTGCCAGCAGAATAAGCGGGGGGACGAACACCGGGGAGCTGTTTTTT	CASRISGGTNTGELFF
TRBD2	TRBJ2-5	TRBV5-4	.	TGTGCCAGCAGCTCGGGGGGGTACCAAGAGACCCAGTACTTC	CASSSGGYQETQYF
TRBD1	TRBJ2-7	TRBV2	once	TGTGCCAGCAAAAGGGGGCCCTACGAGCAGTACTTC	CASKRGPYEQYF
.	TRBJ1-6	TRBV6-5	.	TGTGCCAGCAGTTACTCTCCCGGGAGTCGGGCTTCACCCCTCCACTTT	CASSYSPGSRASPLHF
.	TRBJ1-2	TRBV11-2	.	TGTGCCAGCAGCTTAGGAGCCTCCTATGGCTACACCTTC	CASSLGASYGYTF
TRBD1	TRBJ1-2	TRBV6-5	.	TGTGCCAGCAGTTCTTTTCAGGGGGCGGGGTCTGGCTACACCTTC	CASSSFQGAGSGYTF
.	TRBJ1-4	TRBV14	once	TGTGCCAGCAGCCAAGAGGATTCCGGGGTTTATAATGAAAAACTGTTTTTT	CASSQEDSGVYNEKLFF
TRBD1	TRBJ1-1	TRBV7-9	.	TGTGCCAGCAGCCGGGGACAGGTAGAAAGAGGTTTCTTT	CASSRGQVERGFF
.	TRBJ2-1	TRBV7-3	.	TGTGCCAGCAGCCTAGCGCAGAACAATGAGCAGTTCTTC	CASSLAQNNEQFF
.	TRBJ1-3	TRBV7-6	.	TGTGCCAGCAGCTTGGGCCAGCTAAACACCATATATTTT	CASSLGQLNTIYF
.	TRBJ2-2	TRBV7-9	.	TGTGCCAGCAGCTTAGATCCAGGGACACTAAACACCGGGGAGCTGTTTTTT	CASSLDPGTLNTGELFF
.	TRBJ1-2	TRBV6-6	.	TGTGCCAGCAGTGCCCGGACACCCCCCTATGGCTACACCTTC	CASSARTPPYGYTF
TRBD1	TRBJ2-2	TRBV7-3	.	TGTGCCAGCAGCCTGACCCCTTCTTCGACAGGGAGCACCGGGGAGCTGTTTTTT	CASSLTPSSTGSTGELFF
TRBD1	TRBJ2-2	TRBV11-1	once	TGTGCCAGCAGCTCCGGAATCAGGGGGGGGGAGCTGTTTTTT	CASSSGIRGGELFF
TRBD1	TRBJ1-4	TRBV27	.	TGTGCCAGCAGTTTTTTACAGGGGGGCGAAAAACTGTTTTTT	CASSFLQGGEKLFF
TRBD1	TRBJ1-2	TRBV5-4	.	TGTGCCAGCAGCGACAGGGAGAAGATCTATGGCTACACCTTC	CASSDREKIYGYTF
TRBD1	TRBJ1-2	TRBV5-1	.	TGCGCCAGCAGCTTGAACTCGCCCGGGACAGGGTTGTACTTTGACTATGGCTACACCTTC	CASSLNSPGTGLYFDYGYTF
.	TRBJ1-4	TRBV7-2	few	TGTGCCAGCAGTGTAGACCGGGACAATGATGAAAAACTGTTTTTT	CASSVDRDNDEKLFF
TRBD1	TRBJ1-1	TRBV6-2/TRBV6-3	.	TGTGCCAGCAGTTACTGGAGCAGGGGGCGAAAAGCTTTCTTT	CASSYWSRGRKAFF
TRBD1	TRBJ1-5	TRBV30	.	TGTGCCTGGAGGGCGACAGGGGCTAACAATCAGCCCCAGCATTTT	CAWRATGANNQPQHF
.	TRBJ2-5	TRBV30	few	TGTGCCTGGAGTTGGACTACCCTAGAGACCCAGTACTTC	CAWSWTTLETQYF
.	TRBJ2-7	TRBV7-2	.	TGTGCCAGCAGCTCAGGGTTGGGTTTTTCCTACGAGCAGTACTTC	CASSSGLGFSYEQYF
.	TRBJ1-5	TRBV15	.	TGTGCCACCAGCAGATTTCGGGGTCAGCCCCAGCATTTT	CATSRFRGQPQHF
TRBD1	TRBJ1-1	TRBV5-6	.	TGTGCCAGCAGCATCCTCAGGGGGATGAACACTGAAGCTTTCTTT	CASSILRGMNTEAFF
.	TRBJ1-1	TRBV19	once	TGTGCCAGTAGTATTGGAAGGGGGGGGACTGAAGCTTTCTTT	CASSIGRGGTEAFF
TRBD1	TRBJ1-1	TRBV3-1/TRBV3-2	.	TGTGCCAGCAGCCCTGGACAGGCAAACACTGAAGCTTTCTTT	CASSPGQANTEAFF
.	TRBJ2-7	TRBV6-2/TRBV6-3	.	TGTGCCAGCAGTTACTCAACGACCGGGACTCGGATTACCTACGAGCAGTACTTC	CASSYSTTGTRITYEQYF
TRBD1	TRBJ1-3	TRBV10-2	few	TGCGCCAGCTCCGACAGGGCCTTTAGCTCTGGAAACACCATATATTTT	CASSDRAFSSGNTIYF
.	TRBJ1-2	TRBV4-1	.	TGCGCCAGCAGCCAAGGAGTCGGGTCCTTTGGCTACACCTTC	CASSQGVGSFGYTF
.	TRBJ1-3	TRBV20-1	.	TGCAGTGCTAGTTCAGGCAGCTCTGGAAACACCATATATTTT	CSASSGSSGNTIYF
.	TRBJ1-1	TRBV5-1	.	TGCGCCAGCCACGGTGGGGCCACCGGGGGATCTGAAGCTTTCTTT	CASHGGATGGSEAFF
.	TRBJ1-1	TRBV11-2	.	TGTGCCAGCAGCTTAGAGGTTCAGGGCGGAGCTTTCTTT	CASSLEVQGGAFF
TRBD2	TRBJ2-3	TRBV11-3	.	TGTGCCAGCAGCTTAAGCGGGGACACAGATACGCAGTATTTT	CASSLSGDTDTQYF
.	TRBJ1-1	TRBV10-3	.	TGTGCCATCAGTGAGTCATCAGGGAACACTGAAGCTTTCTTT	CAISESSGNTEAFF
TRBD1	TRBJ1-2	TRBV3-1/TRBV3-2	.	TGTGCCAGCAGCCAGAGGGACAGGGATTATGGCTACACCTTC	CASSQRDRDYGYTF
.	TRBJ2-2	TRBV24-1	.	TGTGCCACCAGCCCAGGGGGGAGAGGCACCGGGGAGCTGTTTTTT	CATSPGGRGTGELFF
.	TRBJ1-1	TRBV18	few	TGTGCCAGCTCACCACCAGGGGTTGGGGCGAACACTGAAGCTTTCTTT	CASSPPGVGANTEAFF